This TCR beta chain emerged from a study of blood T cell repertoires in COVID-19. Study-wide background: The samples span acute and convalescent COVID-19 from the United States, Italy and Spain. T cells, B-cell-depleted T cells, or PBMCs provided the cDNA or gDNA that served as material.

In the source study's methods: Cell counts per sample came from amplifying reference gene primers. TCRdb's copy holds only in-frame clones and misses some; the assay was immunoSEQ multiplex PCR. D and trimming come from the DNA, and the V and J calls and clone size come from that table. The sample has approximately 89,000 clones, 85% seen once; the top ten hold over 9.5%. Germline V gene lookup returns CDR1 MNHEY and CDR2 SMNVEV (reference sequence). Trimming pared 3 bases from V and 5 bases from J, leaving 10 bases between. The CDR3 runs to 14 residues. Sequences were obtained from peripheral blood. The sequence was obtained from a woman between 65 and 79 years old with active or convalescent COVID-19. The chain carries TRBV27 and TRBJ2-2, with a tentative D call TRBD1 (5 bases). The CDR3: CASSFTPGTGELFF. For the CDR3, the DNA is TGTGCCAGCAGTTTTACGCCAGGGACCGGGGAGCTGTTTTTT.